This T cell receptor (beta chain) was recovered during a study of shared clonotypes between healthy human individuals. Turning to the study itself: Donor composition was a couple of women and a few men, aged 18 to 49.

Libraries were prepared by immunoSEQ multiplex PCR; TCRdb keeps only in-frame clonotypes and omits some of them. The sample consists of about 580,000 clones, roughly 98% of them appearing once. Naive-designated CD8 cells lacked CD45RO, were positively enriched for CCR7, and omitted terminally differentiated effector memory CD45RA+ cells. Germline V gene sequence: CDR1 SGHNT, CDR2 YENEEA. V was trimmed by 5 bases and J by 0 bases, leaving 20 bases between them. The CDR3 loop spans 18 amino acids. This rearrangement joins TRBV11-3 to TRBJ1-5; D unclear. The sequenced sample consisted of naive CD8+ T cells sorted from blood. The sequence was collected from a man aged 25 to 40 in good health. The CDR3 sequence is CASSTAGYWDYSNQPQHF. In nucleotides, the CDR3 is TGTGCCAGCAGCACGGCGGGGTATTGGGATTATAGCAATCAGCCCCAGCATTTT.